The T cell receptor beta chain described here comes from a study of blood T cells in healthy people across ages. Study outcomes and limitations: CMV status of donors was not determined, possibly confounding expanded clonotype changes.

About this clonotype: Its antigen is unknown.

Combining a sample-barcoded 5' primer with a J-beta primer mix, a second PCR ran for roughly 7 to 12 cycles. Via MiXCR, TCRdb re-called the 5' RACE reads, giving one row per CDR3 protein. Counted here are hundreds of thousands of distinct CDR3 sequences, 47% occurring once; the ten biggest clones make up 20% to 25%. Germline lookup yields CDR1 SGHRS and CDR2 YFSETQ. The CDR3 runs 15 residues. V was pared by 2 bases and J by 7 bases, with 7 bases of the junction left unmatched. This chain links TRBV5-1 with TRBJ1-4; 8 bases are a match to TRBD1. The source of this sequence is an elderly man in good health. Specimen: blood. CDR3 nucleotide sequence: TGCGCCAGCAGCTTCGCAGGGGGCCGTGGTGAAAAACTGTTTTTT. Amino acid sequence: CASSFAGGRGEKLFF.